This TCR beta chain was profiled in a study of blood T cells in healthy people across ages. Using a J-beta primer mix together with a sample-barcoded 5' primer, a second PCR was run for about 6 to 12 cycles. Each CDR3 protein is one row after TCRdb ran MiXCR on the 5' RACE reads. The table has about 670,000 distinct CDR3 sequences, under 65% seen once. This clonotype was recorded only once. This sequence originates from a woman older than 75 in good health. The specimen was blood.

CDR3 sequence reads: CSARPEAAGGPHEQYF. CDR3 nucleotide sequence: TGCAGTGCTAGACCAGAGGCCGCGGGAGGGCCCCACGAGCAGTACTTC. The chain carries TRBV20-1 and TRBJ2-5; 9 bases align to TRBD2. The J call could be wrong; TRBJ2-7 is a better fit for the DNA end. Germline CDR1 and CDR2: DFQATT and SNEGSKA (reference sequence). This CDR3 contains 16 residues.